The rows below give T cell receptor beta chains drawn from one sample of a study of shared clonotypes between healthy human individuals. Sequencing used immunoSEQ multiplex PCR; TCRdb keeps in-frame clones, though not all of them. This table holds 1.4 million to 1.5 million clones, roughly 96% found once. Sequenced input: naive CD4+ T cells sorted from blood. The receptors were gathered from a young man in good health. CDR3s include the opening cysteine and the closing phenylalanine or tryptophan. Each record gives: D gene, clone size, J gene, CDR3 length, V gene, CDR3 DNA, CDR3 protein. A D gene is named only where the DNA matches it firmly. Clone sizes are given selectively: once, few, many, or a class where the clone is expanded.

-,-,TRBJ2-3,16,TRBV9,TGTGCCAGCAGCGTAGGGGTATCCCTGAGCACAGATACGCAGTATTTT,CASSVGVSLSTDTQYF
-,-,TRBJ2-5,12,TRBV7-9,TGTGCCAGCAGCTTAGGGCAAGAGACCCAGTACTTC,CASSLGQETQYF
-,-,TRBJ1-2,13,TRBV28,TGTGCCAGCAGTTTACTCCAGGGCCATGGCTACACCTTC,CASSLLQGHGYTF
-,-,TRBJ1-1,13,TRBV19,TGTGCCAGTAGTCAGCCCCCGATCGAAGAAGCTTTCTTT,CASSQPPIEEAFF
TRBD1,-,TRBJ1-2,15,TRBV5-4,TGTGCCAGCAGCCCATGGTACAGGGGTAGTCTTGGCTACACCTTC,CASSPWYRGSLGYTF
-,-,TRBJ1-2,13,TRBV7-3,TGTGCCAGCAGCGTAGGGACGGATTATGGCTACACCTTC,CASSVGTDYGYTF
TRBD1,-,TRBJ1-2,14,TRBV28,TGTGCCAGCACCCTGGGTCAGGGGGCGTATGGCTACACCTTC,CASTLGQGAYGYTF
TRBD2,once,TRBJ2-3,16,TRBV14,TGTGCCAGCAGCCATTTTAGACTAGCGGGGGCAGATACGCAGTATTTT,CASSHFRLAGADTQYF
-,few,TRBJ1-5,16,TRBV7-8,TGTGCCAGCTCGGTTGACCTCACCTCGGATAGTCAGCCCCAGCATTTT,CASSVDLTSDSQPQHF
-,-,TRBJ1-4,12,TRBV10-3,TGTGCCATATCAGGGGACGGTGAAAAACTGTTTTTT,CAISGDGEKLFF
-,-,TRBJ2-5,16,TRBV9,TGTGCCAGCAGCGTATCCGAGGCTAGCGTACAAGAGACCCAGTACTTC,CASSVSEASVQETQYF
TRBD1,-,TRBJ2-1,18,TRBV10-3,TGTGCCATCAGTGCCCCCATTTCCGGACAGGGAAACTACAATGAGCAGTTCTTC,CAISAPISGQGNYNEQFF
-,-,TRBJ2-4,16,TRBV15,TGTGCCACCAGCAGAGAGGAAGGGGGAGCCAAAAACATTCAGTACTTC,CATSREEGGAKNIQYF
-,-,TRBJ2-1,16,TRBV6-5,TGTGCCAGCAGTTACTCTGGGACGGCGCTACAGAATGAGCAGTTCTTC,CASSYSGTALQNEQFF
-,-,TRBJ2-1,16,TRBV19,TGTGCCAGTAGTAAGCGGATTCGAAAGTCCTACAATGAGCAGTTCTTC,CASSKRIRKSYNEQFF
-,-,TRBJ1-4,15,TRBV28,TGTGCCAGCAAAACTGGGGGGTTTGGGGGTGAAAAACTGTTTTTT,CASKTGGFGGEKLFF
-,-,TRBJ1-4,15,TRBV19,TGTGCCAGTAGTTCTCCCGGGGGGATTAATGAAAAACTGTTTTTT,CASSSPGGINEKLFF
-,-,TRBJ1-2,13,TRBV5-4,TGTGCCAGCAGCTTGAGGACAGCTGGTGGCTACACCTTC,CASSLRTAGGYTF
-,-,TRBJ1-4,16,TRBV18,TGTGCCAGCTCACCACCTACAGGGTCAGAGACTGAAAAACTGTTTTTT,CASSPPTGSETEKLFF
-,-,TRBJ2-7,14,TRBV4-3,TGCGCCAGCAGCCAAGATTTGGTCGTCGGCGAGCAGTACTTC,CASSQDLVVGEQYF
TRBD1,-,TRBJ1-5,12,TRBV2,TGTGCCAGCAGTAGGGATCGGGACAGGCAGCATTTT,CASSRDRDRQHF
-,-,TRBJ2-1,15,TRBV7-2,TGTGCCAGCAGCACTGGACCTATCGCCTACAATGAGCAGTTCTTC,CASSTGPIAYNEQFF
-,-,TRBJ2-3,15,TRBV7-2,TGTGCCAGCAGCCCTAGTTGGGCCCGAACAGATACGCAGTATTTT,CASSPSWARTDTQYF
TRBD2,-,TRBJ2-7,15,TRBV29-1,TGCAGCGTGGGGGCTAGCGGGAGCCAGGGTAACGAGCAGTACTTC,CSVGASGSQGNEQYF
-,-,TRBJ2-1,16,TRBV5-5,TGTGCCAGCAGCTCCTCGACTAGAAGCTCCTACAATGAGCAGTTCTTC,CASSSSTRSSYNEQFF
-,-,TRBJ2-1,14,TRBV11-3,TGTGCCAGCAGCTTAGAGACTAGTCGGGGCGAGCAGTTCTTC,CASSLETSRGEQFF
TRBD2,once,TRBJ2-7,15,TRBV2,TGTGCCAGCAGTGCGGGAGGGTACTCCTTTGACGAGCAGTACTTC,CASSAGGYSFDEQYF
-,-,TRBJ2-6,14,TRBV7-9,TGTGCCGGCCGGGGTGATGGCGGGGCCAACGTCCTGACTTTC,CAGRGDGGANVLTF
TRBD2,-,TRBJ2-2,17,TRBV27,TGTGCCAGCAGTTTAACACTAGCGGGAGTTGGTACCGGGGAGCTGTTTTTT,CASSLTLAGVGTGELFF
-,-,TRBJ2-1,11,TRBV15,TGTGCCACCAGTCGATCGGGTGAGCAGTTCTTC,CATSRSGEQFF
TRBD2,-,TRBJ2-3,14,TRBV7-3,TGTGCCAGCAGCTTATTTGGGGGGGCAGATACGCAGTATTTT,CASSLFGGADTQYF
TRBD1,-,TRBJ1-6,14,TRBV7-9,TGTGCCAGCAGCTCTGGACAGGGGACCACTTCCCTCCACTTT,CASSSGQGTTSLHF
-,-,TRBJ2-7,17,TRBV28,TGTGCCAGCAGCCCCGACCCAACCGGGACCCTGCTTTGGGAGCAGTACTTC,CASSPDPTGTLLWEQYF
-,-,TRBJ2-5,13,TRBV18,TGTGCCAGCTCACCGGTCAAGTCGGAGACCCAGTACTTC,CASSPVKSETQYF
-,-,TRBJ2-7,13,TRBV18,TGTGCCAGCTCACCACCGGTTTCCCACGAGCAGTACTTC,CASSPPVSHEQYF
-,-,TRBJ2-3,16,TRBV10-1,TGCGCCAGCAGTAAAGCCGGGGGACGACTCACAGATACGCAGTATTTT,CASSKAGGRLTDTQYF
-,-,TRBJ1-5,13,TRBV11-2,TGTGCCAGCAGCTTAGAAACAAATCAGCCCCAGCATTTT,CASSLETNQPQHF
TRBD2,-,TRBJ2-3,16,TRBV4-3,TGCGCCAGCAGCCAAGGCGTTAGCGGGAGAGCAGATACGCAGTATTTT,CASSQGVSGRADTQYF
TRBD1,-,TRBJ1-4,14,TRBV28,TGTGCCAGCAGCGAACAAGGGGACAGGGAAAAACTGTTTTTT,CASSEQGDREKLFF
TRBD2,-,TRBJ2-1,14,TRBV7-9,TGTGCCAGCAGCAAGCGGGAGTTGCAGGTCGAGAAGTTCTTC,CASSKRELQVEKFF
-,-,TRBJ2-3,12,TRBV5-1,TGCGCCAGCAGCGCCCCCCCAGATACGCAGTATTTT,CASSAPPDTQYF
TRBD1,-,TRBJ2-7,14,TRBV4-1,TGCGCCAGCAGCCTCGGACAGGGGTATGGCGAGCAGTACTTC,CASSLGQGYGEQYF
-,-,TRBJ2-4,15,TRBV5-4,TGTGCCAGCAGCTTGGCCGGGGTAGCCAAAAACATTCAGTACTTC,CASSLAGVAKNIQYF
-,-,TRBJ1-4,11,TRBV30,TGTGCCTGGAGTCCTGGGGAAAAACTGTTTTTT,CAWSPGEKLFF
-,-,TRBJ2-7,15,TRBV7-2,TGTGCCAGCAGCTTAAGGGCAGGGGTAGAGTACGAGCAGTACTTC,CASSLRAGVEYEQYF
-,-,TRBJ2-3,12,TRBV12-5,TGTGCTAGTGGACGGGACTTCTATACGCAGTATTTT,CASGRDFYTQYF